This T cell receptor (beta chain) was observed in a study of radiation and T cells in renal cell carcinoma. The overall study: Nephrectomy followed 15 Gy stereotactic body radiation by 4 weeks.

The time point is: blood 2 weeks post-SBRT. Regarding treatment: 15 Gy SBRT to primary tumor, nephrectomy 4 weeks later. The CDR3 extends over 13 amino acids. Trimming stripped 6 bases from V and 9 bases from J, with 15 bases between. Germline V gene data show CDR1 as MNHEY and CDR2 as SVGAGI. As for this clone: Its target is not known.

TCRdb's copy holds only in-frame clones and misses some; the assay was immunoSEQ multiplex PCR. The sample has some 72,000 clones; 82% are singletons. General study results and limits: In blood, top tumor clones expanded by 2 weeks, shrinking by 4.

The sequencing here drew on blood, taken from a patient whose treatment included radiotherapy and nephrectomy. The V and J genes are TRBV6-5 and TRBJ2-1, with D possibly called TRBD1 or TRBD2 (6 bases each). The clonotype comes from a man aged 60 to 75 with renal cell carcinoma. CDR3 residues: CASSLEQGGEQFF. In nucleotides, the CDR3 is TGTGCCAGCAGCCTCGAACAGGGAGGTGAGCAGTTCTTC.